These 11 T cell receptor beta chains were all obtained from the same sample, sequenced in a study of CD8+ T cells in alopecia areata. Treatment noted: oral pan-JAK inhibitor, 5-10 mg twice daily. Isolated RNA was reverse transcribed into cDNA used as the sequencing template. Using immunoSEQ multiplex PCR, the repertoire was profiled, and TCRdb retains in-frame clones only, with some absent. The repertoire has 150,000 to 250,000 clones, 45% to 75% of them found once; the top ten carry 3% to 4%. This specimen consisted of CD4+ T cells sorted from blood, obtained at week 4, from a patient treated with tofacitinib. These receptors came from a human donor with alopecia areata.

The J gene is TRBJ1-2, the V gene TRBV30; D is possibly TRBD1 (5 bases). The ends were cut back, 3 bases at V and 6 bases at J, with 20 bases in the middle. The CDR3 sequence is 15 residues long. Per germline, CDR1 GTSNPN and CDR2 SVGIG (reference sequence). CDR3 in amino acids: CAWSRRQLSEDGYTF. DNA of the CDR3: TGTGCCTGGAGCCGCCGACAGCTGAGTGAAGATGGCTACACCTTC.

This sequence joins TRBV5-1 and TRBJ1-2; D call uncertain. This CDR3 contains 13 residues. V lost 0 bases and J lost 4, with 7 bases in between. From germline, CDR1 is SGHRS and CDR2 YFSETQ. CDR3 nucleotide sequence: TGCGCCAGCAGCTTGGACAGTACCTATGGCTACACCTTC. Translating gives CASSLDSTYGYTF.

This chain connects TRBV15 to TRBJ2-5; the D is unclear. Germline CDR1 LNHNV, CDR2 YYDKDF (reference sequence). The CDR3 loop spans 11 amino acids. V lost 6 bases to trimming and J lost 3 bases, with 5 bases between them. CDR3 residues: CATRDEETQYF. The CDR3 bases are TGTGCCACCAGAGATGAAGAGACCCAGTACTTC. The entire variable domain, with the rest obtained from reference TRBV15 and TRBJ2-5, is as follows: DAMVIQNPRYQVTQFGKPVTLSCSQTLNHNVMYWYQQKSSQAPKLLFHYYDKDFNNEADTPDNFQSRRPNTSFCFLDIRSPGLGDTAMYLCATRDEETQYFGPGTRLLVL.

This clone has only a few counts. The CDR3 region is CAWSRQSTNEKLFF. As DNA, the CDR3 is TGTGCCTGGAGTCGGCAGTCAACTAATGAAAAACTGTTTTTT. The chain has TRBV30 and TRBJ1-4; no clear D. V lost 2 bases to trimming and J lost 0 bases, with 7 bases between them. Germline V gene data show CDR1 as GTSNPN and CDR2 as SVGIG (reference sequence). CDR3 length equals 14 residues.

This clone appeared a single time. The rearrangement joins TRBV15 to TRBJ1-2; D possibly corresponds to TRBD1 (6 bases). Trimming cost V 1 base and J 3 bases, with 9 bases left between them. Germline CDR1 reads LNHNV; CDR2 reads YYDKDF (reference sequence). The length of the CDR3 is 14 residues. CDR3 DNA sequence: TGTGCCACCAGCAGAGCAAGGACAGACTATGGCTACACCTTC. Its translation: CATSRARTDYGYTF.

Only a few counts were recorded for this clone. The chain combines TRBV14 with TRBJ2-1, with TRBD2 matching 10 bases. The trim removed 1 base at V and 3 bases at J, leaving 6 bases unmatched. The CDR3 sequence is 17 residues long. Per the germline V gene, CDR1 is SGHDN and CDR2 is FVKESK. CDR3 coding DNA: TGTGCCAGCAGCCAAGTACACCCTAGCGGGGGCTACAATGAGCAGTTCTTC. Translation gives CASSQVHPSGGYNEQFF.

This rearrangement joins TRBV5-6 to TRBJ2-3; D might be TRBD1 (5 bases). The CDR3 runs to 14 residues. Per germline, CDR1 SGHDT and CDR2 YYEEEE. V was clipped by 4 bases and J by 2 bases, with 11 bases between them. DNA of the CDR3: TGTGCCAGCAGCCCCTACAGGAACACAGATACGCAGTATTTT. Its protein is CASSPYRNTDTQYF.

The chain joins TRBV4-1 to TRBJ2-7; 12 nucleotides line up with TRBD1. V lost 10 bases, J lost 5 bases, and 6 bases stayed unmatched. Germline lookup yields CDR1 MGHRA and CDR2 YSYEKL. The CDR3 sequence is 13 residues long. As DNA, the CDR3 is TGCGCCACCCGGGGACAGGGGGCCCACGAGCAGTACTTC. This translates into CATRGQGAHEQYF.

V and J are TRBV30 and TRBJ2-7; D perhaps matches TRBD2 (6 bases). Trimming stripped 0 bases from V and 2 bases from J, with 8 bases between. CDR1 GTSNPN and CDR2 SVGIG come from the germline V gene (reference sequence). The length of the CDR3 is 13 residues. CDR3 in DNA: TGTGCCTGGAGTGTACTAGCCCCCTACGAGCAGTACTTC. It codes for CAWSVLAPYEQYF.

The chain is built from TRBV27 and TRBJ2-1; D is perhaps TRBD1 (6 bases). The CDR3 runs to 13 residues. Looked up from germline, CDR1 is MNHEY and CDR2 is SMNVEV (reference sequence). V lost 6 bases, J lost 2 bases, and 8 bases lay in between. CDR3 coding DNA: TGTGCCAGCAGGGGGGCGGCCTACAATGAGCAGTTCTTC. Its translation: CASRGAAYNEQFF.

The V gene is TRBV27, the J gene TRBJ2-3, with 13 bases lining up with TRBD2. Germline values: CDR1 MNHEY, CDR2 SMNVEV (reference sequence). The CDR3 length is 16 residues. Losses at the gene ends were 6 bases for V and 6 bases for J; bases not matched to a gene: 9. This chain's CDR3 is CASRPTSGGNYDTQYF. The CDR3 region has the DNA TGTGCCAGCAGGCCGACTAGCGGGGGGAATTATGATACGCAGTATTTT.